This T cell receptor (beta chain) is from a study of cytomegalovirus exposure and HLA in healthy donors. This clone was found a few times. The antigen is not known. CDR1 is MNHNS and CDR2 is SASEGT in the germline V gene. The CDR3 extends over 16 amino acids. Trimming stripped 4 bases from V and 4 bases from J, with 19 bases between. Primers included in the PCR were 60 Vbeta and 13 Jbeta primers. Clones were sequenced by immunoSEQ multiplex PCR, and TCRdb holds only the in-frame ones, with some missing. The data show over 150,000 clones, about 70% seen once. Overall study results and limits: Analysis was carried out at a later point, and it linked a missense DCLRE1C variant to TCR beta V- and J-gene trimming. In vitro testing confirmed a few CMV-associated chains as specific for CMV antigens. Productive status was seen about 90% or about 30% of the time for most TCR beta V segments in an earlier analysis.

This clonotype originated in a man between 18 and 35 years old in good health and CMV-seronegative. Sequencing input: PBMCs. The chain is built from TRBV6-1 and TRBJ2-5; D is undetermined. For the CDR3, the DNA is TGTGCCAGCAGTGGCCCTCGAGATAGCTGGAGAGAGACCCAGTACTTC. Translation: CASSGPRDSWRETQYF.